This T cell receptor (beta chain) derives from a study of OX40 agonist ivuxolimab in advanced cancers. The overall study: The patients received ivuxolimab by intravenous route every 2 weeks at 0.01 to 10 mg/kg.

This clone is a singleton in its sample. Trimming at V came to 5 bases and at J to 6 bases, leaving 6 bases not matched to a gene. This CDR3 comprises 15 residues. The germline gives CDR1 SEHNR, CDR2 FQNEAQ (reference sequence). Profiled with immunoSEQ multiplex PCR; TCRdb holds only in-frame clones, not every one. The data hold roughly 70,000 clones, with about nine tenths observed a single time. Specimen: CD4+ or CD8+ T cells sorted from blood, collected in a trial of the OX40 agonist ivuxolimab. The TCR originated in an adult with an advanced solid tumor such as melanoma, head and neck, liver or kidney cancer. This chain joins TRBV7-9 and TRBJ2-2; 10 bases are a match to TRBD1. The DNA of the CDR3 is TGTGCCAGCAGCCCCGGACAGGGGGAGGCCGGGGAGCTGTTTTTT. Translation: CASSPGQGEAGELFF.